This T cell receptor beta chain was identified during a study of CD8 T cells in ankylosing spondylitis. The V end lost 0 bases, the J end lost 8 bases, and 16 bases lay between the germline ends. The CDR3 totals 16 residues. The germline V gene encodes CDR1 MNHEY and CDR2 SVGEGT. This clonotype was seen only a few times. Its target is unknown. Study-wide results and caveats: Past studies reported some motif variants in reactive arthritis synovial fluid and blood. Disease-linked clones reportedly showed significant enrichment in matched ankylosing spondylitis synovial fluid.

A single record per CDR3 protein comes from TCRdb applying MiXCR to the 5' RACE reads. The repertoire includes roughly 150,000 distinct CDR3 sequences, about 32% of them detected once, and 4.5% to 6% sits in the top ten. The sequence came from a male donor with ankylosing spondylitis. The V and J genes are TRBV6-2 or TRBV6-3 and TRBJ2-2, with D hard to call. What was sequenced was synovial fluid, either unsorted or a sorted T cell fraction (not recorded which). CDR3 loop: CASSYSGLRRRGELFF. DNA for the CDR3: TGTGCCAGCAGTTACTCGGGCCTTAGACGTCGGGGGGAGCTGTTTTTT.